This TCR beta chain was recovered during a study of OX40 agonist ivuxolimab in advanced cancers. Per germline, CDR1 KGHSH and CDR2 LQKENI. The CDR3 loop spans 17 amino acids. Trimming removed 6 bases from V and 5 bases from J, with 20 bases in between. Data came from immunoSEQ multiplex PCR; TCRdb stores just in-frame clones and leaves some out. This table holds around 53,000 clones, approximately 75% found once. This clone was counted a few times. This sequence joins TRBV18 and TRBJ1-6; D gene ambiguous. The source material was CD4+ or CD8+ T cells sorted from blood, sampled in a trial of the OX40 agonist ivuxolimab. This receptor was taken from an adult with an advanced solid tumor such as melanoma, head and neck, liver or kidney cancer. CDR3 DNA: TGTGCCAGCTCCCCCTTCGGAGGGCACTGGGATAATTCACCCCTCCACTTT. Protein: CASSPFGGHWDNSPLHF. Full variable domain (remainder filled in from reference TRBV18 and TRBJ1-6): NAGVMQNPRHLVRRRGQEARLRCSPMKGHSHVYWYRQLPEEGLKFMVYLQKENIIDESGMPKERFSAEFPKEGPSILRIQQVVRGDSAAYFCASSPFGGHWDNSPLHFGNGTRLTVT.